The 18 T cell receptor beta chains presented below share a single source sample, sequenced in a study of Tregs in tolerant kidney transplant recipients. Sequencing used immunoSEQ multiplex PCR; TCRdb keeps in-frame clones, though not all of them. This repertoire shows roughly 250,000 clones, 65% to 85% found once; its top ten account for less than 0.75%. Sequencing was done on a sample of CD4+ T cells from blood. The source of these receptors is a human donor in good health.

The chain employs TRBV11-3 and TRBJ1-1; a possible D gene is TRBD1 (5 bases). The CDR3 is 13 amino acids. V was shortened by 5 bases and J by 7 bases, with 14 bases between the two germline ends. From germline, CDR1 is SGHNT and CDR2 YENEEA. CDR3 amino acids: CASSRGEFFEAFF. The CDR3 bases are TGTGCCAGCAGCCGAGGGGAGTTCTTTGAAGCTTTCTTT.

The chain couples TRBV7-9 to TRBJ1-1; tentatively, D is TRBD1 (6 bases). Germline lookup yields CDR1 SEHNR and CDR2 FQNEAQ (reference sequence). The CDR3 totals 14 residues. Deletions cut 7 bases from V and 3 bases from J, with 15 bases between. In DNA, the CDR3 is TGTGCCAGCACCCTGACAGGTCTGGACACTGAAGCTTTCTTT. Its translation is CASTLTGLDTEAFF.

V is TRBV7-2 and J is TRBJ2-7, with 10 bases aligning to TRBD2. Looked up from germline, CDR1 is SGHTA and CDR2 is FQGNSA. The CDR3 totals 15 residues. The V and J ends lost 4 bases and 2 bases, in that order; junction bases with no gene match: 5. The CDR3 reads CASSYLAGATYEQYF. The CDR3 DNA sequence: TGTGCCAGCAGCTACCTAGCGGGGGCCACCTACGAGCAGTACTTC.

The gene calls are TRBV5-1 and TRBJ2-5, with 8 nucleotides matching TRBD1. V lost 2 bases to trimming and J lost 0 bases; unmatched junction nucleotides: 3. CDR1 SGHRS and CDR2 YFSETQ come from the germline V gene. The CDR3 contains 15 residues. CDR3 nucleotide sequence: TGCGCCAGCAGCTTCCAGGGGGCGTACCAAGAGACCCAGTACTTC. Its protein product is CASSFQGAYQETQYF. The full variable domain, in which reference TRBV5-1 and TRBJ2-5 provide the parts outside the CDR3, is KAGVTQTPRYLIKTRGQQVTLSCSPISGHRSVSWYQQTPGQGLQFLFEYFSETQRNKGNFPGRFSGRQFSNSRSEMNVSTLELGDSALYLCASSFQGAYQETQYFGPGTRLLVL.

The chain employs TRBV18 and TRBJ2-7; D is possibly TRBD1 (6 bases). The CDR3 length is 16 residues. Deletions cut 0 bases from V and 2 bases from J, with 14 bases between. CDR1 and CDR2 (germline): KGHSH, LQKENI. CDR3 protein: CASSPPRGKGPYEQYF. Written as DNA, the CDR3 is TGTGCCAGCTCACCACCCAGGGGCAAGGGACCCTACGAGCAGTACTTC.

This clone was counted once. The CDR3 loop is CAWRTRYRTGYGYTF. CDR3 bases: TGTGCCTGGAGGACCCGTTATCGGACAGGGTATGGCTACACCTTC. The V and J genes are TRBV30 and TRBJ1-2; 8 nucleotides align to TRBD1. CDR1 and CDR2 from the germline V gene are GTSNPN and SVGIG (reference sequence). J was trimmed by 5 bases and V by 3 bases; bases with no gene match: 11. The CDR3 loop spans 15 amino acids.

The chain joins TRBV14 to TRBJ2-1; 15 bases agree with TRBD2. The CDR3 totals 16 residues. The germline CDR1 and CDR2 sequences are SGHDN and FVKESK. V was clipped by 0 bases and J by 12 bases; unmatched bases: 6. CDR3 nucleotides: TGTGCCAGCAGCCAAGATCGGACTAGCGGGAGGGGAAGGCAGTTCTTC. Translation gives CASSQDRTSGRGRQFF. The full variable domain, its missing parts supplied by reference TRBV14 and TRBJ2-1, is EAGVTQFPSHSVIEKGQTVTLRCDPISGHDNLYWYRRVMGKEIKFLLHFVKESKQDESGMPNNRFLAERTGGTYSTLKVQPAELEDSGVYFCASSQDRTSGRGRQFFGPGTRLTVL.

The chain couples TRBV7-3 to TRBJ2-7; the D gene is possibly TRBD1 (6 bases). The CDR3 extends over 14 amino acids. Germline V gene sequence: CDR1 SGHTA, CDR2 FQGTGA. Deletions cut 3 bases from V and 6 bases from J, with 15 bases between. The CDR3 nucleotides are TGTGCCAGCAGCTTGATTACAGGGAGTGGCGAGCAGTACTTC. Translating it yields CASSLITGSGEQYF.

The V call is TRBV4-1, the J call TRBJ2-3, with 10 bases fitting TRBD2. Trimming cost V 0 bases and J 0 bases; bases outside gene matches: 12. The CDR3 is 20 amino acids. CDR1 and CDR2 (germline): MGHRA, YSYEKL. The CDR3 sequence is CASSQDQWLAGVSSTDTQYF. Written as DNA, the CDR3 is TGCGCCAGCAGCCAAGATCAGTGGCTAGCGGGAGTCAGTAGCACAGATACGCAGTATTTT.

V usage is TRBV5-4 and J usage is TRBJ1-4; 8 nucleotides line up with TRBD1. This CDR3 is built from 14 residues. The V gene end was trimmed by 3 bases and the J gene end by 8 bases; junction bases not matched to a gene: 6. CDR1 is SGHNT, CDR2 YYREEE, per germline (reference sequence). Here the CDR3 DNA reads TGTGCCAGCAGCTCAGGGGGCGCAGAGGAAAAACTGTTTTTT. Its translation is CASSSGGAEEKLFF.

The table lists this clone with a count of one. This rearrangement joins TRBV6-1 to TRBJ1-5, with D maybe TRBD1 (6 bases). Between the trimmed V and J ends, which lost 1 base and 2 bases, there was a span of 9 bases. The CDR3 has 15 amino acids. Germline CDR1 and CDR2: MNHNS and SASEGT. CDR3 coding DNA: TGTGCCAGCAGTGAAGTACAGGGACGCAATCAGCCCCAGCATTTT. Translating it yields CASSEVQGRNQPQHF.

The chain carries TRBV18 and TRBJ1-1, with a possible D match to TRBD1 (5 bases). Trimming removed 3 bases from V and 11 bases from J, with 16 bases in between. There are 13 residues in the CDR3. Germline V gives CDR1 KGHSH, CDR2 LQKENI. The CDR3 here is CASSPTGGVGAFF. The DNA of the CDR3 is TGTGCCAGCTCACCCACAGGTGGAGTCGGGGCTTTCTTT. Complete variable domain (other parts from reference TRBV18 and TRBJ1-1): NAGVMQNPRHLVRRRGQEARLRCSPMKGHSHVYWYRQLPEEGLKFMVYLQKENIIDESGMPKERFSAEFPKEGPSILRIQQVVRGDSAAYFCASSPTGGVGAFFGQGTRLTVV.

This clone was recorded once. The chain carries TRBV5-4 and TRBJ1-1; no clear D gene. The V and J ends lost 2 bases and 2 bases respectively, with 16 bases between them. The CDR3 consists of 16 residues. The germline V gene has CDR1 SGHNT and CDR2 YYREEE (reference sequence). This CDR3 reads CASSLGGDAGNTEAFF. The CDR3 DNA follows: TGTGCCAGCAGCTTAGGCGGGGATGCGGGCAACACTGAAGCTTTCTTT.

The chain joins TRBV30 to TRBJ2-3; D is undetermined. The CDR3 consists of 12 residues. V dropped 0 bases and J dropped 4 bases, with 5 bases sitting between them. The V gene's germline CDR1 is GTSNPN and CDR2 SVGIG (reference sequence). CDR3 residues: CAWSVRADTQYF. As DNA, the CDR3 is TGTGCCTGGAGTGTACGGGCAGATACGCAGTATTTT.

The chain has TRBV7-2 and TRBJ2-1, with D possibly being TRBD1 or TRBD2 (5 bases each). The CDR3 is made up of 16 amino acids. Germline-derived CDR1 and CDR2 are SGHTA and FQGNSA. The V gene lost 1 base and the J gene lost 2 bases, with 12 bases spanning the gap. CDR3 in DNA: TGTGCCAGCAGCTTAGGGTGGGGACCGGCCTACAATGAGCAGTTCTTC. The encoded protein is CASSLGWGPAYNEQFF.

The V and J genes are TRBV5-1 and TRBJ2-2, with 9 bases aligning to TRBD2. Germline V gene lookup returns CDR1 SGHRS and CDR2 YFSETQ. CDR3 length: 16 residues. The V segment lost 2 bases and the J segment 1 base; nucleotides outside the gene matches: 3. The CDR3 protein is CASSFNSGGNTGELFF. Here the CDR3 DNA reads TGCGCCAGCAGCTTTAATAGCGGGGGGAACACCGGGGAGCTGTTTTTT.

The chain employs TRBV11-2 and TRBJ2-2; D ambiguous. Germline V gene sequence: CDR1 SGHAT, CDR2 FQNNGV. The CDR3 has 13 residues. The germline V and J ends were trimmed by 5 bases and 6 bases, with 10 bases remaining between them. The CDR3 nucleotides are TGTGCCAGCAGCCCTCTCGGGTCCGGGGAGCTGTTTTTT. Translating it yields CASSPLGSGELFF.

The rearrangement uses TRBV5-1 and TRBJ2-3, with D maybe TRBD2 (6 bases). V shed 3 bases and J shed 0 bases, with 17 bases lying between them. Germline CDR1 SGHRS, CDR2 YFSETQ. The CDR3 has 17 amino acids. In DNA form, the CDR3 reads TGCGCCAGCAGCTCGGAGGCTTATAGCGGTAGCACAGATACGCAGTATTTT. Translating it yields CASSSEAYSGSTDTQYF. The full variable domain, its missing parts supplied by reference TRBV5-1 and TRBJ2-3, is KAGVTQTPRYLIKTRGQQVTLSCSPISGHRSVSWYQQTPGQGLQFLFEYFSETQRNKGNFPGRFSGRQFSNSRSEMNVSTLELGDSALYLCASSSEAYSGSTDTQYFGPGTRLTVL.